This paragraph covers one TCR beta chain sequence. The entry originates in a study of technical replicates of blood from a handful of donors. The V gene's germline CDR1 is SGDLS and CDR2 YYNGEE. The CDR3 runs 14 residues. The germline V and J ends were trimmed by 3 bases and 2 bases, with 12 bases remaining between them. TCRdb's table, derived via immunoSEQ multiplex PCR, lists solely in-frame clones and lacks some. This table holds 65,000 to 90,000 clones, 92% found once. This receptor was taken from a human donor in good health. The sequencing input was T cells isolated from PBMCs. The V gene is TRBV9, the J gene TRBJ2-7; D perhaps matches TRBD2 (7 bases). The CDR3 bases are TGTGCCAGCAGCGGGGGGGGGCTGCCCTACGAGCAGTACTTC. Its translation is CASSGGGLPYEQYF.